A selection of T cell receptor beta chains follows, all from one sample in a study of cytomegalovirus exposure and HLA in healthy donors. Profiled with immunoSEQ multiplex PCR; TCRdb holds only in-frame clones, not every one. The sample records hundreds of thousands of clones, over 60% being singletons. The sequenced sample was PBMCs. The receptors here all came from a young man in good health and CMV-seronegative. Both conserved end residues are part of each CDR3. A D gene is named only where the DNA matches it firmly. Only part of the rows carry a size: once, few, many, or a class if the clone is expanded.

J	D	size	V	DNA	CDR3
TRBJ2-1	-	many	TRBV21-1	TGTGCCAGCAGGACTAGCGGGAGTAACAATGAGCAGTTCTTC	CASRTSGSNNEQFF
TRBJ2-3	-	-	TRBV4-3	TGCGCCAGCAGCCAAGAATTCCCTGCTACTAGCACAGATACGCAGTATTTT	CASSQEFPATSTDTQYF
TRBJ1-2	TRBD1	-	TRBV15	TGTGCCACCAGCAGAGCCGGGACAGACTATGGCTACACCTTC	CATSRAGTDYGYTF
TRBJ2-1	-	-	TRBV7-3	TGTGCCAGCAGCCCGAAACCAGACGTCCCGAGGCCCATCTACAATGAGCAGTTCTTC	CASSPKPDVPRPIYNEQFF
TRBJ1-4	-	-	TRBV6-1	TGTGCCAGCAGCAACTCACGGGGTTCTGAAAAACTGTTTTTT	CASSNSRGSEKLFF
TRBJ1-2	TRBD1	-	TRBV28	TGTGCCAGCGACGGGGACAGGGCGAACTATGGCTACACCTTC	CASDGDRANYGYTF
TRBJ2-7	TRBD1	-	TRBV4-1	TGCGCCAGCAGCCCCCTGGAGACAGGGAGCTACGAGCAGTACTTC	CASSPLETGSYEQYF
TRBJ2-7	-	-	TRBV6-1	TGTGCCAGCAGTGATCGAGAAATTACCTACGAGCAGTACTTC	CASSDREITYEQYF
TRBJ2-7	-	-	TRBV19	TGTGCCACTTCACAGGGTTCTTACGAGCAGTACTTC	CATSQGSYEQYF
TRBJ1-1	TRBD1	-	TRBV27	TGTGCCAGCAGTCCGTGGACAGGAGGGCTTGAAGCTTTCTTT	CASSPWTGGLEAFF
TRBJ1-1	-	-	TRBV7-2	TGTGCCAGCAGCTGGAGACAGCTGAACACTGAAGCTTTCTTT	CASSWRQLNTEAFF
TRBJ2-7	TRBD2	-	TRBV27	TGTGCCAGCAGTTGGGGAGGGACGGGCTCCTACGAGCAGTACTTC	CASSWGGTGSYEQYF
TRBJ2-5	-	-	TRBV5-1	TGCGCCAGCAGCTTGGGTCACGGCTTTCTGGAGCAGTACTTC	CASSLGHGFLEQYF
TRBJ2-2	-	-	TRBV5-1	TGCGCCAGCAGCTTAAGACTCGACAGCACCGGGGAGCTGTTTTTT	CASSLRLDSTGELFF
TRBJ2-7	-	-	TRBV11-1	TGTGCCAGCAGCTTAATTGGGCACTACGAGCAGTACTTC	CASSLIGHYEQYF
TRBJ2-7	TRBD2	-	TRBV6-5	TGTGCCAGCAGTTACCGACTAGCGGGAGGCTACGAGCAGTACTTC	CASSYRLAGGYEQYF
TRBJ2-3	-	-	TRBV10-3	TGTGCCATCAGTGAGGTTAGCGGAGTAGGTACAGATACGCAGTATTTT	CAISEVSGVGTDTQYF
TRBJ1-4	TRBD1	-	TRBV30	TGTGCCTGGAGTGCCGGACAGGTTATTGGAGAAAAACTGTTTTTT	CAWSAGQVIGEKLFF
TRBJ2-3	-	-	TRBV19	TGTGCCAGTAGTATCCAGGGAACAGATACGCAGTATTTT	CASSIQGTDTQYF
TRBJ2-5	TRBD2	-	TRBV5-1	TGCGCCAGCAGCTTAACCGCGGGGGAAGAGACCCAGTACTTC	CASSLTAGEETQYF
TRBJ2-7	TRBD2	once	TRBV7-8	TGTGCCAGCAGCTCGACTAGCGAGGGCTACGAGCAGTACTTC	CASSSTSEGYEQYF
TRBJ2-7	TRBD1	once	TRBV30	TGTGCCTGGAGTCCCAGGGGGCCTTCCCCGTCGCCCTTCTACGAGCAGTACTTC	CAWSPRGPSPSPFYEQYF
TRBJ1-1	TRBD1	-	TRBV30	TGTGCCTGGAGTATCCAGGACAGGGGTGAAGCTTTCTTT	CAWSIQDRGEAFF
TRBJ2-2	-	-	TRBV5-1	TGCGCCAGCAGCGTACAGGGTTCCGGGGAGCTGTTTTTT	CASSVQGSGELFF
TRBJ2-1	TRBD2	-	TRBV4-2	TGTGCCAGCAGCCATCGGGTCGTCGCGACTAGCGGGAGTTTGATCTACAATGAGCAGTTCTTC	CASSHRVVATSGSLIYNEQFF
TRBJ2-5	TRBD2	-	TRBV13	TGTGCCAGCAGCCCACCGGGACTAGGAGGTCACCAAGAGACCCAGTACTTC	CASSPPGLGGHQETQYF
TRBJ1-4	TRBD1	-	TRBV5-6	TGTGCCAGCAGCTTGCCCATCGAGGACAGGGCAAAACTGTTTTTT	CASSLPIEDRAKLFF
TRBJ2-7	-	-	TRBV7-6	TGTGCCAGCAGCTTAGACCCTAGCGTATCCTACGAGCAGTACTTC	CASSLDPSVSYEQYF
TRBJ1-1	-	-	TRBV19	TGTGCCAGTAGTAGCGGTAGGGCGGGTATGAACACTGAAGCTTTCTTT	CASSSGRAGMNTEAFF
TRBJ2-5	-	-	TRBV10-2	TGCGCCAGCAACCTGTACAGGGCCCAAGAGACCCAGTACTTC	CASNLYRAQETQYF
TRBJ1-6	-	-	TRBV6-1	TGTGCCAGCAGGGAAGGGAGCTCCTATAATTCACCCCTCCACTTT	CASREGSSYNSPLHF
TRBJ2-6	-	-	TRBV30	TGTGCCTGGAGTTACTCTGGGGCCAACGTCCTGACTTTC	CAWSYSGANVLTF
TRBJ2-1	-	-	TRBV6-5	TGTGCCAGCAGTCGAGCGAGGCTTACCTACAATGAGCAGTTCTTC	CASSRARLTYNEQFF
TRBJ1-4	-	-	TRBV27	TGTGCCAGCAGTTCCGGGGAAAAACTGTTTTTT	CASSSGEKLFF
TRBJ2-5	-	-	TRBV5-1	TGCGCCAGCAGCTTATCTGGCTCCAAAGAGACCCAGTACTTC	CASSLSGSKETQYF
TRBJ2-1	-	-	TRBV9	TGTGCCAGCAGCGTAGGGTTAGATCATGAGCAGTTCTTC	CASSVGLDHEQFF
TRBJ1-3	-	-	TRBV30	TGTGCCTGGAGTGCCGGTTTAACCCCTCATCCGTCCTCTGGAAACACCATATATTTT	CAWSAGLTPHPSSGNTIYF
TRBJ2-7	-	-	TRBV7-6	TGTGCCAGCAGCTTAGTTATCGGCGAGCAGTACTTC	CASSLVIGEQYF
TRBJ2-6	TRBD1	-	TRBV4-3	TGCGCCAGCAGCCAACCTCCGGGACAGGGTTTCTCTGGGGCCAACGTCCTGACTTTC	CASSQPPGQGFSGANVLTF
TRBJ2-5	-	-	TRBV4-2	TGTGCCAGCAGCCAAGAGTGGCTAGTGCAAGAGACCCAGTACTTC	CASSQEWLVQETQYF
TRBJ2-5	-	-	TRBV5-1	TGCGCCAGCAGAGAAGGGGACCAAGAGACCCAGTACTTC	CASREGDQETQYF
TRBJ2-7	-	-	TRBV18	TGTGCCAGCTCACCACCGGTAGATCGGTACGAGCAGTACTTC	CASSPPVDRYEQYF
TRBJ2-1	TRBD2	few	TRBV29-1	TGCAGCGTTAGTCCTCGTGTTAGCTCGGGAGGGAGCAATGAGCAGTTCTTC	CSVSPRVSSGGSNEQFF
TRBJ2-5	TRBD1	-	TRBV7-3	TGTGCCAGCAGCTCGGAAGGGACAGGGACAGAGACCCAGTACTTC	CASSSEGTGTETQYF
TRBJ2-3	TRBD2	few	TRBV4-3	TGCGCCAGCAGCCTGACCCGGACTAGCGGGAGGCCCACCTTCACAGATACGCAGTATTTT	CASSLTRTSGRPTFTDTQYF